This TCR beta chain was identified in a study of OX40 agonist ivuxolimab in advanced cancers. Study information: Participants averaged approximately 60 years of age (range roughly 23 to 80) and were around 85% male. Earlier anti-PD-1, anti-PD-L1 or anti-CTLA-4 therapy was permitted; around 40% had received some. One hepatocellular carcinoma and a couple of cutaneous melanoma patients partially responded.

A word on this clone: Antigen specificity is unknown.

Study conclusions and caveats: Mean expanded clone counts were higher in CD8+ than CD4+ T cells.

The method was immunoSEQ multiplex PCR; TCRdb's version includes in-frame clones alone and lacks a portion of them. The table has about 77,000 clones, around 83% seen once. The CDR3 is 14 amino acids. Trimming stripped 3 bases from V and 7 bases from J, with 15 bases between. Germline V CDR1 and CDR2: MDHEN, SYDVKM. The sequence came from an adult with an advanced solid tumor such as melanoma, head and neck, liver or kidney cancer. This chain connects TRBV28 to TRBJ1-2, with D perhaps matching TRBD1 (5 bases). Source: CD4+ or CD8+ T cells sorted from blood, taken in a trial of the OX40 agonist ivuxolimab. Written as DNA, the CDR3 is TGTGCCAGCAGTTTGGAACAGGCCTTTGGTGGCTACACCTTC. It is translated as CASSLEQAFGGYTF.